What follows are 20 T cell receptor beta chains derived from one specimen sequenced in a study of graft-versus-host responses after intestinal transplantation. Sequencing was performed with immunoSEQ multiplex PCR; in TCRdb, only in-frame clones are kept and a portion is missing. The sample has approximately 7,000 clones; roughly 69% are singletons. Lymphocytes (intraepithelial and lamina propria) were released by processing the graft tissue. This specimen was ileum tissue, taken about 240 days after intestinal transplantation. These receptor sequences come from a human patient who received an intestinal transplant, so some T cells may come from the graft donor.

The chain is built from TRBV7-2 and TRBJ1-2, with D possibly TRBD1 on 5 matching bases. CDR3 size: 15 residues. Per the germline V gene, CDR1 is SGHTA and CDR2 is FQGNSA. The V and J ends lost 6 bases and 5 bases respectively, with 19 bases between them. CDR3 sequence reads: CASSIPGRRIYGYTF. Here the CDR3 DNA reads TGTGCCAGCAGTATCCCGGGACGGAGAATTTATGGCTACACCTTC. The variable domain in full, completed from reference TRBV7-2 and TRBJ1-2, reads GAGVSQSPSNKVTEKGKDVELRCDPISGHTALYWYRQSLGQGLEFLIYFQGNSAPDKSGLPSDRFSAERTGGSVSTLTIQRTQQEDSAVYLCASSIPGRRIYGYTFGSGTRLTVV.

This clone appeared a few times. The chain joins TRBV15 to TRBJ1-3, with D unresolved. Trimming took 5 bases from V and 2 from J, leaving 4 bases between them. The CDR3 sequence is 12 residues long. Germline CDR1 and CDR2: LNHNV and YYDKDF (reference sequence). CDR3 in DNA: TGTGCCACCAGCCAAGCTGGAAACACCATATATTTT. This encodes CATSQAGNTIYF.

The rearrangement links TRBV4-1 to TRBJ1-1; a possible D gene is TRBD1 (5 bases). The CDR3 runs to 14 residues. With 9 bases removed from V and 11 bases from J, the gap between germline ends came to 25 bases. In germline, CDR1 is MGHRA, CDR2 YSYEKL. CDR3: CASRDEVRLNGAFF. The CDR3 region has the DNA TGCGCCAGTCGGGACGAGGTTCGGTTAAATGGGGCTTTCTTT.

This clone was counted a few times. The chain recombines TRBV5-6 with TRBJ1-2; 10 nucleotides match TRBD1. Germline lookup yields CDR1 SGHDT and CDR2 YYEEEE. CDR3 length equals 15 residues. The V and J ends lost 4 bases and 0 bases, in that order; junction bases with no gene match: 3. This CDR3 is CASSHGQGANYGYTF. CDR3 coding DNA: TGTGCCAGCAGCCACGGACAGGGGGCTAACTATGGCTACACCTTC. Variable domain in full (rest from reference TRBV5-6 and TRBJ1-2): DAGVTQSPTHLIKTRGQQVTLRCSPKSGHDTVSWYQQALGQGPQFIFQYYEEEERQRGNFPDRFSGHQFPNYSSELNVNALLLGDSALYLCASSHGQGANYGYTFGSGTRLTVV.

The chain recombines TRBV30 with TRBJ1-6, with TRBD1 matching 8 bases. The V gene's germline CDR1 is GTSNPN and CDR2 SVGIG (reference sequence). Trimming cost V 0 bases and J 8 bases; bases outside gene matches: 0. The CDR3 runs to 13 residues. In DNA, the CDR3 is TGTGCCTGGAGTGTACAGGGGGATTCACCCCTCCACTTT. Protein: CAWSVQGDSPLHF.

This chain connects TRBV9 to TRBJ2-5; D is possibly TRBD2 (5 bases). Trimming took 4 bases from V and 1 from J, leaving 14 bases between them. Germline V gene data show CDR1 as SGDLS and CDR2 as YYNGEE. The CDR3 totals 15 residues. The CDR3 DNA reads TGTGCCAGCAGCCCCTATGTCGGGGTCCAAGAGACCCAGTACTTC. This codes for CASSPYVGVQETQYF.

Remarks on this clone: The same CDR3 is also encoded by other DNA sequences in this sample. This chain connects TRBV6-5 to TRBJ1-5, with a weak D call TRBD1 (6 bases). Trimming removed 5 bases at V and 2 bases at J, with 10 bases between. Germline values: CDR1 MNHEY, CDR2 SVGAGI. This CDR3 contains 14 residues. This chain's CDR3 is CASSPRGGNQPQHF. CDR3 bases: TGTGCCAGCAGTCCCAGGGGAGGCAATCAGCCCCAGCATTTT.

This clone was seen a few times. The chain recombines TRBV25-1 with TRBJ2-1; possible D gene TRBD2, 7 bases. Germline CDR1 and CDR2: MGHDK and SYGVNS. Trimming left V 8 bases short and J 8 bases short, with 16 bases between. This CDR3 comprises 13 residues. DNA of the CDR3: TGTGCCAGCGCCCTCGGGGGGCTGGATGAGCAGTTCTTC. Its translation: CASALGGLDEQFF.

The genes are TRBV6-5 and TRBJ2-3; tentatively, D is TRBD1 (5 bases). V lost 0 bases and J 5 bases, leaving 15 bases between the germline ends. CDR3 length: 16 residues. Looked up from germline, CDR1 is MNHEY and CDR2 is SVGAGI. CDR3 in amino acids: CASSYSGRSLGDTQYF. For the CDR3, the DNA is TGTGCCAGCAGTTACTCGGGGCGGTCCCTGGGAGATACGCAGTATTTT.

J is TRBJ1-1 and V is TRBV25-1; TRBD1 matches 11 bases. CDR1 MGHDK and CDR2 SYGVNS come from the germline V gene. The CDR3 totals 14 residues. Losses at the gene ends were 6 bases for V and 4 bases for J; bases not matched to a gene: 4. In nucleotides, the CDR3 is TGTGCCAGCAGGCCCGGGACAGGGGGCACTGAAGCTTTCTTT. Protein: CASRPGTGGTEAFF.

This clone was seen a few times. The rearrangement joins TRBV5-4 to TRBJ2-2, with 10 bases that match TRBD2. Germline values: CDR1 SGHNT, CDR2 YYREEE (reference sequence). The CDR3 spans 17 residues. The ends lost 2 bases at V and 4 bases at J; junction bases unmatched: 8. CDR3 in DNA: TGTGCCAGCAGCTTAACCAGCGGGGGGGCCGCCACCGGGGAGCTGTTTTTT. Protein product: CASSLTSGGAATGELFF.

The J gene is TRBJ2-2, the V gene TRBV2; 9 bases align to TRBD1. The V segment lost 6 bases and the J segment 4 bases; nucleotides outside the gene matches: 9. The CDR3 extends over 16 amino acids. Germline lookup yields CDR1 SNHLY and CDR2 FYNNEI. DNA of the CDR3: TGTGCCAGCAGAACTGGACAGGGGCGGTCCACCGGGGAGCTGTTTTTT. Translated, it gives CASRTGQGRSTGELFF.

This CDR3 is CASSDASAGRNEQYV. The CDR3 bases are TGTGCCAGCAGTGACGCTTCGGCAGGGAGGAACGAGCAGTACGTC. The J gene is TRBJ2-7, the V gene TRBV2; tentative D call: TRBD2 (6 bases). The ends were cut back, 3 bases at V and 5 bases at J, with 17 bases in the middle. Germline V gene lookup returns CDR1 SNHLY and CDR2 FYNNEI. This CDR3 is built from 15 residues.

The chain combines TRBV5-1 with TRBJ2-2; weak D call: TRBD2 (5 bases). V dropped 3 bases and J dropped 3 bases, with 9 bases sitting between them. Germline assignment: CDR1 SGHRS and CDR2 YFSETQ. This CDR3 contains 14 residues. The CDR3 DNA is TGCGCCAGCAGCTCCGGACTCGACACCGGGGAGCTGTTTTTT. It encodes CASSSGLDTGELFF.

Here the CDR3 reads CASSGVDEGQGVYTDTQYF. As DNA, the CDR3 is TGTGCCAGTAGTGGAGTCGATGAGGGACAGGGTGTCTACACAGATACGCAGTATTTT. The V and J genes are TRBV19 and TRBJ2-3; 9 bases are shared with TRBD1. Germline CDR1 is LNHDA and CDR2 is SQIVND (reference sequence). After removal of 5 bases from V and 2 bases from J, the junction contained 17 bases not matched to a gene. The CDR3 has 19 amino acids.

The J gene is TRBJ1-1, the V gene TRBV18; D is perhaps TRBD1 (6 bases). CDR1 and CDR2 from the germline V gene are KGHSH and LQKENI. Trimming removed 3 bases from V and 1 base from J, with 6 bases in between. The CDR3 runs 13 residues. CDR3 nucleotide sequence: TGTGCCAGCTCACCGGGACAGAACACTGAAGCTTTCTTT. It codes for CASSPGQNTEAFF. The full variable domain, its missing parts supplied by reference TRBV18 and TRBJ1-1, is NAGVMQNPRHLVRRRGQEARLRCSPMKGHSHVYWYRQLPEEGLKFMVYLQKENIIDESGMPKERFSAEFPKEGPSILRIQQVVRGDSAAYFCASSPGQNTEAFFGQGTRLTVV.

This sequence joins TRBV6-1 and TRBJ1-1; D is unresolved. This CDR3 contains 15 residues. The V end lost 8 bases, the J end lost 1 base, and 17 bases lay between the germline ends. Germline V gene data show CDR1 as MNHNS and CDR2 as SASEGT. In DNA form, the CDR3 reads TGTGCCAGCCGGCTTTGGGAGCCTGAGAACACTGAAGCTTTCTTT. Its translation is CASRLWEPENTEAFF.

This chain connects TRBV4-3 to TRBJ1-1, with D maybe TRBD1 (5 bases). CDR3 size: 15 residues. The V end was cut by 4 bases, the J end by 1 base, with 13 bases between. Germline V gives CDR1 LGHNA, CDR2 YSLEER. The CDR3 DNA follows: TGCGCCAGCAGCCCGTCTGCGACAGAGAACACTGAAGCTTTCTTT. Its protein product is CASSPSATENTEAFF.

The CDR3 here is CASSIPLSSTDTQYF. The CDR3 bases are TGTGCCAGTAGTATACCTCTTTCTAGCACAGATACGCAGTATTTT. The chain uses TRBV19 and TRBJ2-3; D is unresolved. Germline CDR1 and CDR2: LNHDA and SQIVND (reference sequence). With 2 bases removed from V and 0 bases from J, the gap between germline ends came to 9 bases. The CDR3 totals 15 residues.

The V call is TRBV4-2, the J call TRBJ2-1; D is possibly TRBD2 (7 bases). V gave up 0 bases and J gave up 0 bases, with 15 bases separating them. The V gene's germline CDR1 is LGHNA and CDR2 YNFKEQ. This CDR3 comprises 18 residues. This CDR3 is CASSQESGGLSSYNEQFF. Written as DNA, the CDR3 is TGTGCCAGCAGCCAAGAGTCGGGGGGCCTTAGCTCCTACAATGAGCAGTTCTTC.